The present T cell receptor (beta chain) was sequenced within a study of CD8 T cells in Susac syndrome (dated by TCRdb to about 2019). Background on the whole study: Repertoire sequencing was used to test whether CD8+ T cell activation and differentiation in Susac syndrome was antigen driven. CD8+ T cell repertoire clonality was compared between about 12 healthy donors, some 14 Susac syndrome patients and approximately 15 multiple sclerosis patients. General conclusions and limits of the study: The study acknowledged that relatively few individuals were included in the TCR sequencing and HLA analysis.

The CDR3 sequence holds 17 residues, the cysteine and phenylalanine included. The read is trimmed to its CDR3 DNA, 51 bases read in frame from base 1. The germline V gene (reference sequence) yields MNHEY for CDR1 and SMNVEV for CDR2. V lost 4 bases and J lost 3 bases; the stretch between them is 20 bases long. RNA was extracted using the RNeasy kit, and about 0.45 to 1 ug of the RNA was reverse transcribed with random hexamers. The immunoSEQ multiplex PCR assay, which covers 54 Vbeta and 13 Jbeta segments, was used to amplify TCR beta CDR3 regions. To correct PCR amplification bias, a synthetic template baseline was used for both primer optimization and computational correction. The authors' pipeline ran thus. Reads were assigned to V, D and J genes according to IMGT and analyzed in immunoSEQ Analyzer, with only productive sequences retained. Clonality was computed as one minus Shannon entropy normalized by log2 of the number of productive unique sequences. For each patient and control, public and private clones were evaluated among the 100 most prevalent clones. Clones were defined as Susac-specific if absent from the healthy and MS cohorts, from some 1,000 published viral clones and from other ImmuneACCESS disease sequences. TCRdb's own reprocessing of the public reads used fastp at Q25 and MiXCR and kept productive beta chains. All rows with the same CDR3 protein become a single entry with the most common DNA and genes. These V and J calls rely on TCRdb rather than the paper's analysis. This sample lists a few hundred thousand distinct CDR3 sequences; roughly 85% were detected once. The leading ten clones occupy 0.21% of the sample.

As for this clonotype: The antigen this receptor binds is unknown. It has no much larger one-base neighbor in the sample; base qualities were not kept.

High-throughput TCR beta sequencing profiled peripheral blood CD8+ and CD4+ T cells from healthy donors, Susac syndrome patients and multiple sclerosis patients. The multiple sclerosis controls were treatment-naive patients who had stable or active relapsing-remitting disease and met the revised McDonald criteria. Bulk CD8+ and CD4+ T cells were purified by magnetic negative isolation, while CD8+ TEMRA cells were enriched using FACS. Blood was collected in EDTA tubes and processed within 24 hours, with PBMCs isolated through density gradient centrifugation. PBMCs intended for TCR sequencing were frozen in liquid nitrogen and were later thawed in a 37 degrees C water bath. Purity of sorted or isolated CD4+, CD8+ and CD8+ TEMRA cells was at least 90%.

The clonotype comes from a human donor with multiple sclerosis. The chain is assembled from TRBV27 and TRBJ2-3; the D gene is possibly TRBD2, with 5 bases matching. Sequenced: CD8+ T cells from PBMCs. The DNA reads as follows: TGTGCCAGCAGTTCCTACTCTAGCTCAGAACCTACAGATACGCAGTATTTT. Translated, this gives CASSSYSSSEPTDTQYF.